These 22 T cell receptor beta chains came from one sample sequenced in a study of CD8+ T cells in alopecia areata (dated by TCRdb to between 2017 and 2018). Lesional scalp punch biopsies and peripheral blood were collected from alopecia areata patients. The library was produced with the immunoSEQ multiplex PCR assay. RNA was extracted from all samples and reverse transcribed into cDNA as template for TCR sequencing. Not all clones reach the TCRdb copy of this immuneACCESS table, which keeps in-frame sequences only. Checked studies attribute under half of the gap to unresolved V genes and leave the rest unexplained. Present in this sample are about 12,000 clones, about 61% of which were seen just once. The ten largest clones take up over 10% of the sample. The sequenced sample consisted of skin. Receptors originate from a human donor with alopecia areata.

DNA of the CDR3: TGTGCCAGCAGCTGCCCCCGACCGCTACGGGACATGGCGATATATGAGCAGTTCTTC. Its protein is CASSCPRPLRDMAIYEQFF. V is TRBV11-2 and J is TRBJ2-1; weak D call: TRBD1 (6 bases). The CDR3 runs to 19 residues. The germline V gene has CDR1 SGHAT and CDR2 FQNNGV. The V end was cut by 4 bases, the J end by 8 bases, with 30 bases between.

This clone has a handful of counts. The chain joins TRBV6-5 to TRBJ2-7; a weak D match, TRBD1 (6 bases). V shed 8 bases and J shed 4 bases, with 15 bases lying between them. CDR1 and CDR2 (germline): MNHEY, SVGAGI. The CDR3 covers 13 residues. CDR3 sequence: CASGIYRDYEQYF. The CDR3 DNA reads TGTGCCAGCGGCATATACAGGGATTACGAGCAGTACTTC.

The chain joins TRBV10-3 to TRBJ2-5; D not certain. The CDR3 contains 15 residues. V was clipped by 3 bases and J by 2 bases, with 13 bases between them. Germline V gene data show CDR1 as ENHRY and CDR2 as SYGVKD. Written as DNA, the CDR3 is TGTGCCATCAGTGAACTAAAATGGTATCAAGAGACCCAGTACTTC. Encoded protein: CAISELKWYQETQYF.

The rearrangement uses TRBV6-5 and TRBJ2-7; 9 nucleotides agree with TRBD2. Germline V gene lookup returns CDR1 MNHEY and CDR2 SVGAGI. The CDR3 contains 14 residues. The V and J ends lost 6 bases and 2 bases, in that order; junction bases with no gene match: 5. The CDR3 here is CASRASGETYEQYF. The CDR3 bases are TGTGCCAGCAGGGCTAGCGGGGAGACCTACGAGCAGTACTTC.

The CDR3 spells CASSVVEGPLGSGELFF. In DNA, the CDR3 is TGTGCCAGCAGCGTAGTAGAGGGCCCCTTAGGATCCGGGGAGCTGTTTTTT. The chain employs TRBV9 and TRBJ2-2; possible D gene TRBD2, 5 bases. Trimming cost V 0 bases and J 6 bases, with 18 bases left between them. The CDR3 has 17 residues. The germline V gene encodes CDR1 SGDLS and CDR2 YYNGEE.

This clone was seen once. The J gene is TRBJ2-1, the V gene TRBV19, with unresolved D. CDR3 length equals 13 residues. Trimming shortened V by 5 bases and J by 10 bases, and 15 bases separated the two germline ends. CDR1 and CDR2 (germline): LNHDA, SQIVND (reference sequence). CDR3 residues: CASSGRSGVEQFF. The DNA for the CDR3 is TGTGCCAGTAGTGGTAGGAGTGGAGTAGAGCAGTTCTTC.

The chain carries TRBV6-5 and TRBJ1-1; D not resolved. Per the germline V gene, CDR1 is MNHEY and CDR2 is SVGAGI. Trimming shortened V by 7 bases and J by 5 bases, and 8 bases separated the two germline ends. The length of the CDR3 is 11 residues. The CDR3 nucleotides are TGTGCCAGCACGGAAACTACTGAAGCTTTCTTT. Amino acid sequence: CASTETTEAFF.

This clone has more than one count but fewer than ten. The chain carries TRBV6-6 and TRBJ2-2; D call uncertain. Germline loops: CDR1 MNHNY, CDR2 SVGAGI (reference sequence). CDR3 length: 12 residues. V was trimmed by 2 bases and J by 8 bases, leaving 6 bases between them. This CDR3 is CASSYGQGELFF. CDR3 bases: TGTGCCAGCAGTTACGGGCAGGGGGAGCTGTTTTTT.

The chain joins TRBV6-5 to TRBJ2-7; D is ambiguous. V dropped 0 bases and J dropped 5 bases, with 11 bases sitting between them. This CDR3 is 14 amino acids long. Germline loops: CDR1 MNHEY, CDR2 SVGAGI. The CDR3, as DNA: TGTGCCAGCAGTTACTCAACCTTCTTCCACGAGCAGTACTTC. It yields the protein CASSYSTFFHEQYF.

DNA for the CDR3: TGCGCCAGCAGCCAAGACTTCAGGGGTTATTTTCGAAACACCATATATTTT. It codes for CASSQDFRGYFRNTIYF. The V and J genes are TRBV4-3 and TRBJ1-3, with D perhaps matching TRBD1 (6 bases). The CDR3 is 17 residues long. Trimming took off 0 bases at V and 5 bases at J, with 17 bases between the two ends. CDR1 and CDR2 (germline): LGHNA, YSLEER.

This clone was found a few times. The chain uses TRBV10-3 and TRBJ1-4; D is uncertain. Looked up from germline, CDR1 is ENHRY and CDR2 is SYGVKD. There are 13 residues in the CDR3. Trimming took 6 bases from V and 0 from J, leaving 5 bases between them. The CDR3 reads CAIRESTNEKLFF. CDR3 DNA sequence: TGTGCCATCAGGGAATCAACTAATGAAAAACTGTTTTTT.

This clone came up a few times. The chain employs TRBV19 and TRBJ2-7; 9 bases are shared with TRBD2. The CDR3 is 14 amino acids. Germline values: CDR1 LNHDA, CDR2 SQIVND (reference sequence). V lost 6 bases, J lost 2 bases, and 5 bases stayed unmatched. Here the CDR3 reads CASSSGLAPYEQYF. In DNA form, the CDR3 reads TGTGCCAGTAGCTCTGGACTAGCGCCCTACGAGCAGTACTTC.

This clone was observed a few times. The chain joins TRBV15 to TRBJ2-2; 11 bases agree with TRBD1. The ends lost 0 bases at V and 7 bases at J; junction bases unmatched: 7. Germline V CDR1 and CDR2: LNHNV, YYDKDF (reference sequence). The CDR3 is 17 residues long. The chain's CDR3 is CATSREGTGGEGGELFF. CDR3 nucleotides: TGTGCCACCAGCAGAGAAGGGACAGGGGGGGAAGGCGGGGAGCTGTTTTTT.

The gene calls are TRBV19 and TRBJ1-1; D ambiguous. CDR1 is LNHDA and CDR2 is SQIVND in the germline V gene (reference sequence). The CDR3 spans 13 residues. With 5 bases removed from V and 0 bases from J, the gap between germline ends came to 7 bases. CDR3 protein: CASSVRVNTEAFF. The CDR3 nucleotides are TGTGCCAGTAGTGTGCGGGTGAACACTGAAGCTTTCTTT.

The gene calls are TRBV7-2 and TRBJ2-7; D uncertain. Trimming pared 5 bases from V and 2 bases from J, leaving 13 bases between. Germline values: CDR1 SGHTA, CDR2 FQGNSA. This CDR3 has 14 residues. The DNA of the CDR3 is TGTGCCAGCAGCCCAAAATATACGGCCTACGAGCAGTACTTC. Protein product: CASSPKYTAYEQYF.

The chain employs TRBV5-6 and TRBJ1-2; D remains unclear. CDR3 length: 13 amino acids. The germline V gene encodes CDR1 SGHDT and CDR2 YYEEEE. The V end was cut by 0 bases, the J end by 2 bases, with 5 bases between. The chain's CDR3 is CASSLGENYGYTF. The CDR3, as DNA: TGTGCCAGCAGCTTGGGGGAGAACTATGGCTACACCTTC.

The gene calls are TRBV9 and TRBJ2-7; the D gene is possibly TRBD2 (6 bases). Germline CDR1 reads SGDLS; CDR2 reads YYNGEE. This CDR3 contains 13 residues. Trimming took 4 bases from V and 5 from J, leaving 13 bases between them. The CDR3 loop is CASSHAGSHEQYF. CDR3 bases: TGTGCCAGCAGCCACGCGGGGTCGCACGAGCAGTACTTC.

The J gene is TRBJ2-7, the V gene TRBV19, with TRBD2 matching 10 bases. The CDR3 sequence is 18 residues long. V dropped 0 bases and J dropped 6; count of bases not matched to a gene: 14. Germline V gives CDR1 LNHDA, CDR2 SQIVND (reference sequence). CDR3 bases: TGTGCCAGTAGTATAGATCTTCTAGCGGGGGCCACAAGCGGCGAGCAGTACTTC. Its translation: CASSIDLLAGATSGEQYF.

The rearrangement links TRBV5-7 to TRBJ2-3, with 7 bases identical to TRBD2. TRBV5-7 is assigned to the ORF class and has an uncertain function. With V trimmed by 3 bases and J by 10 bases, 8 bases remained unmatched. This CDR3 is built from 13 residues. The CDR3 region is CASSYGLVDAQYF. The CDR3 DNA sequence: TGTGCCAGCAGCTACGGACTAGTTGACGCGCAGTATTTT.

CDR3 nucleotides: TGTGCCAGCAGCTTAGCCAACTACGAGCAGTACTTC. It yields the protein CASSLANYEQYF. This chain joins TRBV11-3 and TRBJ2-7; D is unresolved. V dropped 1 base and J dropped 3 bases, with 4 bases sitting between them. The germline V gene has CDR1 SGHNT and CDR2 YENEEA. This CDR3 has 12 residues.

The V and J genes are TRBV6-6 and TRBJ2-3, with D perhaps matching TRBD1 or TRBD2 (5 bases each). V was pared by 2 bases and J by 2 bases, with 8 bases between. Germline V gene lookup returns CDR1 MNHNY and CDR2 SVGAGI (reference sequence). The CDR3 runs 14 residues. The CDR3 nucleotides read TGTGCCAGCAGTTACAGGGACCTCACAGATACGCAGTATTTT. Its translation is CASSYRDLTDTQYF.

The chain recombines TRBV28 with TRBJ2-1, with D perhaps being TRBD1 or TRBD2 (7 bases each). Trimming pared 5 bases from V and 6 bases from J, leaving 26 bases between. From germline, CDR1 is MDHEN and CDR2 SYDVKM. The CDR3 is made up of 18 amino acids. The CDR3 protein is CASSPYKGSGGAGNEQFF. CDR3 nucleotide sequence: TGTGCCAGCAGTCCTTATAAGGGTTCAGGGGGGGCGGGCAATGAGCAGTTCTTC.